Below are 15 T cell receptor beta chains sequenced from a single sample in a study of OX40 agonist ivuxolimab in advanced cancers. Library construction relied on the immunoSEQ multiplex PCR assay. Entries here come from immuneACCESS through TCRdb and include only in-frame sequences with V and J called. Some clones fail to appear in such tables; in the studies checked, an unresolved V gene covers under half of the shortfall, and the cause of the remainder is unknown. A total of over 30,000 clones appear in this sample, about four fifths of them only once. The ten top clones hold less than 25% of the sample. The sample in question was CD4+ or CD8+ T cells sorted from blood, obtained in a trial of the OX40 agonist ivuxolimab. The receptors were gathered from an adult with an advanced solid tumor such as melanoma, head and neck, liver or kidney cancer.

The chain has TRBV7-2 and TRBJ1-2; 9 nucleotides agree with TRBD1. V was pared by 6 bases and J by 8 bases, with 10 bases of the junction left unmatched. This CDR3 spans 14 amino acids. CDR1 SGHTA and CDR2 FQGNSA come from the germline V gene. This CDR3 reads CASRPRDRVSGYTF. CDR3 sequence (DNA): TGTGCCAGCAGACCCCGGGACAGGGTATCCGGCTACACCTTC.

The chain recombines TRBV19 with TRBJ1-1; D not certain. The CDR3 is made up of 14 amino acids. CDR1 is LNHDA, CDR2 SQIVND, per germline (reference sequence). The V gene lost 7 bases and the J gene lost 1 base, with 13 bases spanning the gap. The CDR3, as DNA: TGTGCCAGTAATAGTCCGGTACGGAACACTGAAGCTTTCTTT. Protein product: CASNSPVRNTEAFF.

The CDR3 DNA follows: TGTGCCAGCAGCGAAAATAGGGGCACTGAAGCTTTCTTT. Protein sequence: CASSENRGTEAFF. The rearrangement links TRBV6-4 to TRBJ1-1, with D perhaps matching TRBD1 (5 bases). The CDR3 has 13 amino acids. The ends were cut back, 6 bases at V and 4 bases at J, with 12 bases in the middle. Germline loops: CDR1 MRHNA, CDR2 SNTAGT.

The V gene is TRBV7-6, the J gene TRBJ1-6, with D possibly being TRBD1 (6 bases). The CDR3 contains 15 residues. Trimming cost V 6 bases and J 7 bases, with 16 bases left between them. Per germline, CDR1 SGHVS and CDR2 FNYEAQ. The CDR3 DNA reads as TGTGCCAGCAGTGAAAACAGGGCGGCCAATTCACCCCTCCACTTT. Translated, it gives CASSENRAANSPLHF. The full variable domain, in which reference TRBV7-6 and TRBJ1-6 provide the parts outside the CDR3, is GAGVSQSPRYKVTKRGQDVALRCDPISGHVSLYWYRQALGQGPEFLTYFNYEAQQDKSGLPNDRFSAERPEGSISTLTIQRTEQRDSAMYRCASSENRAANSPLHFGNGTRLTVT.

This clone appeared once. V and J are TRBV6-5 and TRBJ2-7; 8 positions agree with TRBD2. The junction had 3 bases not matched to a gene; V was cut back by 5 bases and J by 0 bases. The CDR3 loop spans 14 amino acids. CDR1 is MNHEY, CDR2 SVGAGI, per germline. The CDR3 protein is CASSSGGHSYEQYF. Here the CDR3 DNA reads TGTGCCAGCAGTAGCGGGGGACACTCCTACGAGCAGTACTTC.

This chain connects TRBV6-5 to TRBJ2-6, with 8 bases fitting TRBD1. Germline CDR1 is MNHEY and CDR2 is SVGAGI. This CDR3 is built from 14 residues. Losses at the gene ends were 5 bases for V and 11 bases for J; bases not matched to a gene: 8. The CDR3 DNA is TGTGCCAGCAGTAACTGGGACAGGCAAGACGTCCTGACTTTC. Translating it yields CASSNWDRQDVLTF.

The chain links TRBV29-1 to TRBJ2-3; 14 bases are shared with TRBD2. The CDR3 is 15 residues long. Germline assignment: CDR1 SQVTM and CDR2 ANQGSEA. V shed 8 bases and J 2 bases; nucleotides not matched to a gene: 6. CDR3 loop: CSLRLAGGTTDTQYF. The CDR3 nucleotides are TGCAGCCTAAGACTAGCGGGGGGGACCACAGATACGCAGTATTTT.

V is TRBV27 and J is TRBJ2-5; D unclear. Germline V gene sequence: CDR1 MNHEY, CDR2 SMNVEV (reference sequence). This CDR3 is built from 14 residues. Trimming left V 3 bases short and J 4 bases short, with 12 bases between. The chain's CDR3 is CASSFSRARETQYF. The CDR3 nucleotides are TGTGCCAGCAGTTTCAGTAGGGCTAGAGAGACCCAGTACTTC.

The chain employs TRBV6-5 and TRBJ2-7, with D possibly being TRBD1 (5 bases). V lost 2 bases, J lost 2 bases, and 10 bases lay in between. The germline CDR1 and CDR2 sequences are MNHEY and SVGAGI. The CDR3 totals 14 residues. The CDR3 here is CASSYRAGPYEQYF. CDR3 nucleotides: TGTGCCAGCAGTTACCGGGCAGGGCCCTACGAGCAGTACTTC.

The chain links TRBV7-9 to TRBJ1-2; unclear D gene. CDR1 SEHNR and CDR2 FQNEAQ come from the germline V gene (reference sequence). CDR3 length equals 13 residues. Trimming took off 1 base at V and 4 bases at J, with 7 bases between the two ends. This CDR3 reads CASSLGGGYGYTF. The CDR3 DNA reads TGTGCCAGCAGCTTAGGGGGAGGCTATGGCTACACCTTC.

CDR3 protein: CSAFQGNTIYF. CDR3 DNA sequence: TGCAGTGCTTTCCAGGGAAACACCATATATTTT. This chain links TRBV20-1 with TRBJ1-3; D unresolved. This CDR3 is built from 11 residues. Germline CDR1 is DFQATT and CDR2 is SNEGSKA (reference sequence). Trimming took 5 bases from V and 4 from J, leaving 6 bases between them.

V and J are TRBV25-1 and TRBJ2-1, with D unresolved. Germline assignment: CDR1 MGHDK and CDR2 SYGVNS. CDR3 size: 11 residues. Trimming took 3 bases from V and 6 from J, leaving 3 bases between them. Written as DNA, the CDR3 is TGTGCCAGCAGTGACTTCAATGAGCAGTTCTTC. It yields the protein CASSDFNEQFF.

The chain carries TRBV19 and TRBJ1-3; D uncertain. The germline gives CDR1 LNHDA, CDR2 SQIVND (reference sequence). The V and J ends lost 5 bases and 0 bases respectively, with 11 bases between them. The CDR3 extends over 15 amino acids. The CDR3 here is CASSPDTSSGNTIYF. The CDR3 nucleotides read TGTGCCAGTAGTCCAGACACGTCCTCTGGAAACACCATATATTTT.

V is TRBV7-9 and J is TRBJ2-2; D remains unclear. Deletions cut 2 bases from V and 6 bases from J, with 10 bases between. Germline CDR1 reads SEHNR; CDR2 reads FQNEAQ (reference sequence). The CDR3 length is 14 residues. CDR3 sequence (DNA): TGTGCCAGCAGCTTATTAGGAAGAGCCGGGGAGCTGTTTTTT. This codes for CASSLLGRAGELFF.

The rearrangement links TRBV5-4 to TRBJ2-3; no clear D. Looked up from germline, CDR1 is SGHNT and CDR2 is YYREEE (reference sequence). V lost 0 bases, J lost 2 bases, and 10 bases lay in between. This CDR3 comprises 15 residues. The CDR3 bases are TGTGCCAGCAGCTTGGATCTCAGCGACACAGATACGCAGTATTTT. Amino acids: CASSLDLSDTDTQYF. Full variable domain (remainder filled in from reference TRBV5-4 and TRBJ2-3): ETGVTQSPTHLIKTRGQQVTLRCSSQSGHNTVSWYQQALGQGPQFIFQYYREEENGRGNFPPRFSGLQFPNYSSELNVNALELDDSALYLCASSLDLSDTDTQYFGPGTRLTVL.